One and the same sample provided the 21 T cell receptor beta chains below, sequenced in a study of T cells after yellow fever vaccination. MiXCR, run by TCRdb on the 5' RACE reads, gives a single entry per CDR3 protein. The data contain about 230,000 distinct CDR3 sequences, over 6.5% of them singletons. The specimen was CD4+ T cells sorted from PBMCs, collected on the day of the yellow fever booster vaccination. These receptors were taken from a man aged 25 to 40 who received the YFV17D yellow fever vaccine.

This clonotype was seen only a few times. This CDR3 reads CASRGVRAGELFF. The CDR3 DNA reads as TGTGCCAGCAGAGGGGTCAGGGCCGGGGAGCTGTTTTTT. The chain links TRBV7-2 to TRBJ2-2, with a tentative D call TRBD1 (5 bases). The CDR3 runs to 13 residues. V lost 6 bases and J lost 6, with 11 bases in between. CDR1 is SGHTA, CDR2 FQGNSA, per germline. The full variable domain, completed using reference TRBV7-2 and TRBJ2-2, is GAGVSQSPSNKVTEKGKDVELRCDPISGHTALYWYRQSLGQGLEFLIYFQGNSAPDKSGLPSDRFSAERTGGSVSTLTIQRTQQEDSAVYLCASRGVRAGELFFGEGSRLTVL.

This clonotype has just a few counts. V is TRBV27 and J is TRBJ1-1; D gene uncertain. CDR3 length: 13 amino acids. Trimming pared 6 bases from V and 11 bases from J, leaving 19 bases between. In germline, CDR1 is MNHEY, CDR2 SMNVEV (reference sequence). CDR3 DNA sequence: TGTGCCAGCAGGGGATCTGGCGTTAAAGTGGCTTTCTTT. It specifies CASRGSGVKVAFF.

The rearrangement links TRBV3-1 to TRBJ1-2; TRBD1 is a possible D gene (5 bases). Germline V gene sequence: CDR1 LGHDT, CDR2 YNNKEL (reference sequence). V lost 7 bases and J 3 bases, leaving 9 bases between the germline ends. This CDR3 comprises 12 residues. The CDR3 DNA reads as TGTGCCAGCACCGGGACGGACTATGGCTACACCTTC. It specifies CASTGTDYGYTF.

At least ten counts were recorded for this clonotype. V gene TRBV20-1 combines with J gene TRBJ2-1; 9 bases fit TRBD2. Germline V gives CDR1 DFQATT, CDR2 SNEGSKA (reference sequence). Trimming at V came to 6 bases and at J to 0 bases, leaving 12 bases not matched to a gene. The CDR3 covers 17 residues. CDR3: CSARPSSGISSYNEQFF. The CDR3 DNA reads TGCAGTGCCCGTCCCTCTAGCGGGATCAGCTCCTACAATGAGCAGTTCTTC.

Ten or more counts support this clonotype. The V call is TRBV12-3 or TRBV12-4, the J call TRBJ1-1, with TRBD1 matching over 7 bases. J was trimmed by 6 bases and V by 7 bases; bases with no gene match: 2. CDR3 length: 11 amino acids. The CDR3 DNA sequence: TGTGCCAGCAACACAGGGGCTGAAGCTTTCTTT. It is translated as CASNTGAEAFF.

This clonotype was found a few times. This chain links TRBV6-2 or TRBV6-3 with TRBJ1-6; D possibly corresponds to TRBD1 (5 bases). CDR1 and CDR2 (germline): MNHEY, SVGEGT. This CDR3 is built from 14 residues. Deletions cut 4 bases from V and 9 bases from J, with 13 bases between. This CDR3 reads CASSLTGPPSPLHF. The CDR3 DNA reads TGTGCCAGCAGTTTAACGGGACCACCTTCACCCCTCCACTTT.

At least ten counts were recorded for this clonotype. The genes are TRBV18 and TRBJ2-7; 8 bases are a match to TRBD2. This CDR3 is built from 15 residues. The germline CDR1 and CDR2 sequences are KGHSH and LQKENI. Trimming cost V 1 base and J 2 bases; bases outside gene matches: 4. The CDR3 sequence: CASSPRSGDPYEQYF. The CDR3 bases are TGTGCCAGCTCACCACGTAGCGGGGACCCCTACGAGCAGTACTTC.

The chain uses TRBV29-1 and TRBJ2-1; tentative D call: TRBD1 (7 bases). Germline V CDR1 and CDR2: SQVTM, ANQGSEA. This CDR3 has 13 amino acids. The V and J ends lost 7 bases and 3 bases respectively, with 13 bases between them. The CDR3 loop reads CSARGTVYNEQFF. As DNA, the CDR3 is TGCAGCGCCCGCGGGACAGTCTACAATGAGCAGTTCTTC.

The chain has TRBV5-1 and TRBJ2-1; TRBD2 aligns across 11 bases. The ends lost 4 bases at V and 7 bases at J; junction bases unmatched: 10. Germline CDR1 is SGHRS and CDR2 is YFSETQ. CDR3 length: 16 residues. CDR3 nucleotide sequence: TGCGCCAGCAGCCGGAGCCTAGCGGGGGGAAATAATGAGCAGTTCTTC. This encodes CASSRSLAGGNNEQFF.

This clonotype was recorded at least ten times. J is TRBJ1-1 and V is TRBV18, with 8 bases matching TRBD1. V trimming: 3 bases; J trimming: 2 bases; junction bases outside the gene matches: 5. The CDR3 is made up of 15 amino acids. CDR1 KGHSH and CDR2 LQKENI come from the germline V gene. The CDR3 is CASSPKTGENTEAFF. In nucleotides, the CDR3 is TGTGCCAGCTCACCCAAGACAGGGGAAAACACTGAAGCTTTCTTT.

The chain combines TRBV11-2 with TRBJ2-5; 8 nucleotides align to TRBD1. V lost 0 bases and J lost 7; bases outside the gene matches: 4. CDR1 SGHAT and CDR2 FQNNGV come from the germline V gene. The CDR3 extends over 14 amino acids. The CDR3 region is CASSLDRTGRTQYF. In DNA, the CDR3 is TGTGCCAGCAGCTTAGACCGGACAGGGAGGACCCAGTACTTC.

This clonotype has a count of ten or more. This chain links TRBV2 with TRBJ2-1, with 9 nucleotides matching TRBD2. CDR3 length: 16 amino acids. Germline values: CDR1 SNHLY, CDR2 FYNNEI. J lost 2 bases, V lost 3 bases, and 5 bases had no gene match. As DNA, the CDR3 is TGTGCCAGCAGTGACCTTGCGGGAGGGCCCTACAATGAGCAGTTCTTC. Amino acids: CASSDLAGGPYNEQFF.

There are many counts of this clonotype. The genes are TRBV7-2 and TRBJ2-5; maybe TRBD1 (5 bases). V lost 1 base and J 3 bases, leaving 9 bases between the germline ends. Looked up from germline, CDR1 is SGHTA and CDR2 is FQGNSA. The length of the CDR3 is 14 residues. CDR3 nucleotide sequence: TGTGCCAGCAGCTTAGGGGGCATTGAAGAGACCCAGTACTTC. Translated, it gives CASSLGGIEETQYF.

The chain uses TRBV3-1 and TRBJ2-1; 12 bases map to TRBD2. The germline V gene has CDR1 LGHDT and CDR2 YNNKEL (reference sequence). The V and J ends lost 4 bases and 15 bases, in that order; junction bases with no gene match: 13. The CDR3 totals 15 residues. The CDR3 nucleotides are TGTGCCAGCAGCCCTGTCAACGATCTAGCGGGAGGGGTGTTCTTC. Amino acid sequence: CASSPVNDLAGGVFF.

With regard to this clonotype: This may arise from a read error, as a much more abundant clone is one base away. The V call is TRBV10-2, the J call TRBJ2-5; D might be TRBD2 (6 bases). CDR3 size: 13 residues. Trimming removed 8 bases at V and 7 bases at J, with 17 bases between. Germline V CDR1 and CDR2: WSHSY, SAAADI. The CDR3, as DNA: TGCGCCAGCGGTCCGGGGAGGAGCGGGACCCAGTACTTC. Translated: CASGPGRSGTQYF.

This clonotype was detected ten times or more. The CDR3 DNA follows: TGCAGCGTTATACAGGGGGCGGTAACCGGGGAGCTGTTTTTT. Its translation is CSVIQGAVTGELFF. The chain couples TRBV29-1 to TRBJ2-2; 9 bases match TRBD1. The CDR3 contains 14 residues. After removal of 5 bases from V and 5 bases from J, the junction contained 6 bases not matched to a gene. Per germline, CDR1 SQVTM and CDR2 ANQGSEA.

This clonotype was detected many times. This chain uses TRBV20-1 with TRBJ2-3; D unclear. V was cut by 0 bases and J by 1 base, with 8 bases left in between. From germline, CDR1 is DFQATT and CDR2 SNEGSKA (reference sequence). The CDR3 extends over 14 amino acids. CDR3 coding DNA: TGCAGTGCTAGAGACGGTGGACGCACAGATACGCAGTATTTT. This translates into CSARDGGRTDTQYF.

This clonotype was seen repeatedly, ten times or more. This chain's CDR3 is CASSLAGISTGELFF. DNA of the CDR3: TGTGCCAGCAGTTTGGCGGGCATTTCGACCGGGGAGCTGTTTTTT. V usage is TRBV28 and J usage is TRBJ2-2, with D possibly being TRBD2 (5 bases). The germline V gene has CDR1 MDHEN and CDR2 SYDVKM. The CDR3 totals 15 residues. V lost 3 bases, J lost 5 bases, and 13 bases lay in between.

A word on this clonotype: It may be a read error: a sequence one base away is much more abundant. The chain recombines TRBV4-1 with TRBJ2-1; the D gene could be TRBD1 or TRBD2 (5 bases each). Germline lookup yields CDR1 MGHRA and CDR2 YSYEKL. The CDR3 spans 19 residues. CDR3 in DNA: TGCGCCAGCTGCCAAGGGACGGTTGGGCGGAGTAGGTCCTACAATGAGCAGTTCTTC. Residues: CASCQGTVGRSRSYNEQFF.

This chain joins TRBV20-1 and TRBJ2-7; 9 bases fit TRBD1. Germline loops: CDR1 DFQATT, CDR2 SNEGSKA (reference sequence). Trimming cost V 4 bases and J 3 bases; bases outside gene matches: 7. This CDR3 is built from 14 residues. The CDR3 reads CSANPGQGLYEQYF. CDR3 sequence (DNA): TGCAGTGCTAATCCGGGACAGGGCCTCTACGAGCAGTACTTC.

This clonotype was counted only a few times. The CDR3: CASSPSLVSREGLGWETQYF. The DNA for the CDR3 is TGTGCCAGCAGCCCCTCCCTAGTCTCGCGGGAGGGGCTGGGCTGGGAGACCCAGTACTTC. This chain links TRBV27 with TRBJ2-5; 9 bases match TRBD2. Germline loops: CDR1 MNHEY, CDR2 SMNVEV (reference sequence). V lost 6 bases and J lost 5; bases outside the gene matches: 25. The CDR3 contains 20 residues.